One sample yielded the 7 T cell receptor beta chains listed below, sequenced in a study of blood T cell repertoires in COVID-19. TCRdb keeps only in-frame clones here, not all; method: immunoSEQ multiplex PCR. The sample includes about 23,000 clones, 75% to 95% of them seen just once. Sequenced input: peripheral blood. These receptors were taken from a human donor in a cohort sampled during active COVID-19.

CDR3 in amino acids: CASSLSPMSSGNTIYF. For the CDR3, the DNA is TGTGCCAGCAGCTTAAGCCCCATGAGCTCTGGAAACACCATATATTTT. The chain links TRBV11-2 to TRBJ1-3, with D hard to call. Trimming shortened V by 2 bases and J by 0 bases, and 11 bases separated the two germline ends. This CDR3 spans 16 amino acids. Germline CDR1 SGHAT, CDR2 FQNNGV.

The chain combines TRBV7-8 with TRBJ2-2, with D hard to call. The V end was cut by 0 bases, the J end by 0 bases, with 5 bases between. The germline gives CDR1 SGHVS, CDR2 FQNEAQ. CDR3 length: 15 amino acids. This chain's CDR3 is CASSLASANTGELFF. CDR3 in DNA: TGTGCCAGCAGCTTAGCCAGCGCGAACACCGGGGAGCTGTTTTTT.

In nucleotides, the CDR3 is TGTGCCAGCAGTGGGACAGGGGGCAACTATGGCTACACCTTC. This gives the protein CASSGTGGNYGYTF. This chain links TRBV2 with TRBJ1-2; 11 bases are a match to TRBD1. Germline trimming cut 4 bases from V and 2 bases from J; bases unmatched to any gene: 0. The CDR3 sequence is 14 residues long. Per the germline V gene, CDR1 is SNHLY and CDR2 is FYNNEI.

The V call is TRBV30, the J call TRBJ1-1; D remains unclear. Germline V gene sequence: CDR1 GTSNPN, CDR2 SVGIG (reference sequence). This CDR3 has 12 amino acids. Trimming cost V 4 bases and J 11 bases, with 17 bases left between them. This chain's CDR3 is CAWMRDGISAFF. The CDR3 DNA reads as TGTGCCTGGATGAGGGATGGCATTTCGGCTTTCTTT.

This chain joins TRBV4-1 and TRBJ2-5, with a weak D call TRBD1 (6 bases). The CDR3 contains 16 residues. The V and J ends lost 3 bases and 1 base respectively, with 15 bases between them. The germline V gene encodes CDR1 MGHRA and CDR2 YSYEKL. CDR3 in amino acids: CASSHPGPGVQETQYF. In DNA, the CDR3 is TGCGCCAGCAGCCACCCGGGACCAGGGGTCCAAGAGACCCAGTACTTC.

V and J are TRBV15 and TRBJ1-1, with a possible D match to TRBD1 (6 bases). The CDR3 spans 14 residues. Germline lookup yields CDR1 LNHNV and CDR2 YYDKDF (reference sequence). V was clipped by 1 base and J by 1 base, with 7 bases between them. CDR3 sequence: CATSRGGQNTEAFF. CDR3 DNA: TGTGCCACCAGCAGAGGGGGACAGAACACTGAAGCTTTCTTT.

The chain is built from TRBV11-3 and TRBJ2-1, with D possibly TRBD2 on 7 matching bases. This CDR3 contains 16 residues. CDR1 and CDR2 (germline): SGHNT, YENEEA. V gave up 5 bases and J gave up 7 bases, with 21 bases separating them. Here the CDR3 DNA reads TGTGCCAGCAGCCTTTCTCAGAGGGGGGGCCAGAATGAGCAGTTCTTC. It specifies CASSLSQRGGQNEQFF.